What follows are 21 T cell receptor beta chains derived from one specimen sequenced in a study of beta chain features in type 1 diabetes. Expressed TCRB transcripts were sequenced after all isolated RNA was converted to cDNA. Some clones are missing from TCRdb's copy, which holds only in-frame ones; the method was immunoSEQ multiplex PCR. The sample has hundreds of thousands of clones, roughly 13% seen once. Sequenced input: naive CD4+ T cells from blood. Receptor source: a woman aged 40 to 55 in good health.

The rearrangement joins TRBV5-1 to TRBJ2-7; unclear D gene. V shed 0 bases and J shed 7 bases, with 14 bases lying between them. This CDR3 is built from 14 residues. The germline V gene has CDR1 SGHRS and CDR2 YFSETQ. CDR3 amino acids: CASSLGYAAGEQYF. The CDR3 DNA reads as TGCGCCAGCAGCTTGGGTTACGCCGCCGGGGAGCAGTACTTC.

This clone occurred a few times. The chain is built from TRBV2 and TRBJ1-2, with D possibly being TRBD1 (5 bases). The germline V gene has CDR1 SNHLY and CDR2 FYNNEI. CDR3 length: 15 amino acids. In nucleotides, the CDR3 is TGTGCTGGCGGGGGTTCTTCCCCACTTAACTATGGCTACACCTTC. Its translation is CAGGGSSPLNYGYTF.

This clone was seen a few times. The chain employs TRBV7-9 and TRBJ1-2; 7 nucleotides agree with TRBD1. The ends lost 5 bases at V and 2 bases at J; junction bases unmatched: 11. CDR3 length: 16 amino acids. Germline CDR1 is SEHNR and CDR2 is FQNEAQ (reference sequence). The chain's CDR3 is CASSRRDSEGNYGYTF. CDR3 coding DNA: TGTGCCAGCAGCCGCCGGGACAGCGAAGGGAACTATGGCTACACCTTC.

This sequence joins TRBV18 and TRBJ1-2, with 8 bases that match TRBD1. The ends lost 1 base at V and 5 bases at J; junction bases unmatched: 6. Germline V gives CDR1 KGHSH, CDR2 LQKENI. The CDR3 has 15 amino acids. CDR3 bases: TGTGCCAGCTCACCACGGTCGGACAGGGTATATGGCTACACCTTC. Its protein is CASSPRSDRVYGYTF.

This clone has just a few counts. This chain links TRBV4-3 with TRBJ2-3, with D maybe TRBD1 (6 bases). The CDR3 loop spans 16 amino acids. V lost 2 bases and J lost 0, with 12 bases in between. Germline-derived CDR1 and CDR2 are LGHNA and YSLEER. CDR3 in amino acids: CASSQPTGLSTDTQYF. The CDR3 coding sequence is TGCGCCAGCAGCCAACCGACAGGTCTGAGCACAGATACGCAGTATTTT.

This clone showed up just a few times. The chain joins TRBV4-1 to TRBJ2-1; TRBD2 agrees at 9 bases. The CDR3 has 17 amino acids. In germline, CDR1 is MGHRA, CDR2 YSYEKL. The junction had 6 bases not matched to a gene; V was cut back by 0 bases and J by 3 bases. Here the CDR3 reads CASSQERGRGGYNEQFF. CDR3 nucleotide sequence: TGCGCCAGCAGCCAAGAGAGGGGGCGGGGGGGCTACAATGAGCAGTTCTTC.

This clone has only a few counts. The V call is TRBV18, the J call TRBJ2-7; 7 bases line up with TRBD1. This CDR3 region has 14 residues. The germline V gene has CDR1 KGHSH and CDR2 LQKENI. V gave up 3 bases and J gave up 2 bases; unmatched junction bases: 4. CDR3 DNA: TGTGCCAGCTCACCCTGGGACAGTGCCTACGAGCAGTACTTC. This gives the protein CASSPWDSAYEQYF. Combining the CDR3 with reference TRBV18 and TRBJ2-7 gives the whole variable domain NAGVMQNPRHLVRRRGQEARLRCSPMKGHSHVYWYRQLPEEGLKFMVYLQKENIIDESGMPKERFSAEFPKEGPSILRIQQVVRGDSAAYFCASSPWDSAYEQYFGPGTRLTVT.

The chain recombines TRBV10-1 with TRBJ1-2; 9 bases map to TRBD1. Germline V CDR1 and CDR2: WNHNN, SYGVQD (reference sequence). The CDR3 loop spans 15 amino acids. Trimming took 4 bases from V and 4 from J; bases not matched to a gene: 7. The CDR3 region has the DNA TGCGCCAGCAGTGGAGGGACAGGGTCGGCCTATGGCTACACCTTC. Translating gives CASSGGTGSAYGYTF.

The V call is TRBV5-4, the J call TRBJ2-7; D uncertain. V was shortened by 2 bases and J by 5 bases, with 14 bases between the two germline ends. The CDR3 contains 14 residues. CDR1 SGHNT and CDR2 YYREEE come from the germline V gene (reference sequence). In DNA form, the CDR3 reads TGTGCCAGCAGCTTACCCGGGTCGACGCACGAGCAGTACTTC. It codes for CASSLPGSTHEQYF.

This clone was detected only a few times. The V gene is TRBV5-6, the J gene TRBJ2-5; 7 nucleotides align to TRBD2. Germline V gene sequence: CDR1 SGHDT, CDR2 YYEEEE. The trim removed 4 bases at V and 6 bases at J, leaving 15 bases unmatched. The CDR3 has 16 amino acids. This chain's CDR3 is CASSASGGGLVKTQYF. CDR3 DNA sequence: TGTGCCAGCAGCGCGTCAGGCGGGGGACTTGTGAAGACCCAGTACTTC.

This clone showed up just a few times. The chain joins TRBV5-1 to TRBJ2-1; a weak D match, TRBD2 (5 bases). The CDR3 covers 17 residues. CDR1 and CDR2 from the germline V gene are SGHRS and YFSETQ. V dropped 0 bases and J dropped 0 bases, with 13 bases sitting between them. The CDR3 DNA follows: TGCGCCAGCAGCTTGGCCTCGAGGACTCGCTCCTACAATGAGCAGTTCTTC. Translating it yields CASSLASRTRSYNEQFF. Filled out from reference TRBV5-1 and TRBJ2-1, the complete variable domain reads KAGVTQTPRYLIKTRGQQVTLSCSPISGHRSVSWYQQTPGQGLQFLFEYFSETQRNKGNFPGRFSGRQFSNSRSEMNVSTLELGDSALYLCASSLASRTRSYNEQFFGPGTRLTVL.

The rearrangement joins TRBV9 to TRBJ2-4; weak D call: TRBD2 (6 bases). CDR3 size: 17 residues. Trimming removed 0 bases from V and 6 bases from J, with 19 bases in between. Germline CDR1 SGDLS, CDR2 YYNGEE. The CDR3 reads CASSVGSTFWEANIQYF. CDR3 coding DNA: TGTGCCAGCAGCGTAGGCTCAACCTTTTGGGAGGCAAACATTCAGTACTTC. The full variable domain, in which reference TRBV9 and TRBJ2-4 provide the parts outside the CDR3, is DSGVTQTPKHLITATGQRVTLRCSPRSGDLSVYWYQQSLDQGLQFLIQYYNGEERAKGNILERFSAQQFPDLHSELNLSSLELGDSALYFCASSVGSTFWEANIQYFGAGTRLSVL.

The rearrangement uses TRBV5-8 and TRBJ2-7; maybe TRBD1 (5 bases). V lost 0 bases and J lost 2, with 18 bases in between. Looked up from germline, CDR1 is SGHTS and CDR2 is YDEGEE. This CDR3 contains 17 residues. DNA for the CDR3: TGTGCCAGCAGCTTGGCCCGGATTGGGGCATCACCCTACGAGCAGTACTTC. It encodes CASSLARIGASPYEQYF.

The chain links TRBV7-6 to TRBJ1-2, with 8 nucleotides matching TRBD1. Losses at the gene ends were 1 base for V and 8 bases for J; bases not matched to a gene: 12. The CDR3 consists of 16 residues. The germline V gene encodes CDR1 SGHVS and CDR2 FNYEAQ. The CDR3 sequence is CASSLGQVQGALGYTF. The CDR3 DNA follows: TGTGCCAGCAGCTTAGGCCAGGTTCAGGGGGCGCTCGGCTACACCTTC. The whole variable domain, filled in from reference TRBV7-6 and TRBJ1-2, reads GAGVSQSPRYKVTKRGQDVALRCDPISGHVSLYWYRQALGQGPEFLTYFNYEAQQDKSGLPNDRFSAERPEGSISTLTIQRTEQRDSAMYRCASSLGQVQGALGYTFGSGTRLTVV.

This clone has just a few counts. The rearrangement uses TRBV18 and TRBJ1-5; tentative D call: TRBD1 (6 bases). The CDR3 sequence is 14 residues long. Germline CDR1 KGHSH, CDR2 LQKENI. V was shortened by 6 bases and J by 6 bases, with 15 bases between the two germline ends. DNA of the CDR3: TGTGCCAGCTCCCCGCGGGGGGCGAGTCAGCCCCAGCATTTT. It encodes CASSPRGASQPQHF.

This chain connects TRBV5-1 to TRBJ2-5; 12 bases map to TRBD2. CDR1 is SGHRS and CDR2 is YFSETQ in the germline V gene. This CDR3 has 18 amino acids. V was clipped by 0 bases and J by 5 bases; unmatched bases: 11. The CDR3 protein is CASSLVRTSGAKWETQYF. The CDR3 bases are TGCGCCAGCAGCTTGGTGAGGACTAGCGGGGCCAAGTGGGAGACCCAGTACTTC.

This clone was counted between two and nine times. The CDR3 DNA is TGTGCCAGCAGCACCCTAGCGGGTAAGCCGAGCACAGATACGCAGTATTTT. This gives the protein CASSTLAGKPSTDTQYF. The gene calls are TRBV5-6 and TRBJ2-3, with TRBD2 matching 8 bases. V dropped 4 bases and J dropped 0; count of bases not matched to a gene: 10. The CDR3 sequence is 17 residues long. The V gene's germline CDR1 is SGHDT and CDR2 YYEEEE.

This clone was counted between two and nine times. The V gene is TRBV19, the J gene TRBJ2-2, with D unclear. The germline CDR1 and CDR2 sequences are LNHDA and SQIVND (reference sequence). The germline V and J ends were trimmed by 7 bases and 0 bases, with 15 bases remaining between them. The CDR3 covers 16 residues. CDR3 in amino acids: CASTTSRSTNTGELFF. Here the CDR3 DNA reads TGTGCCAGTACCACCTCGAGGAGCACGAACACCGGGGAGCTGTTTTTT. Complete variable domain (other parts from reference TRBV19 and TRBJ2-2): DGGITQSPKYLFRKEGQNVTLSCEQNLNHDAMYWYRQDPGQGLRLIYYSQIVNDFQKGDIAEGYSVSREKKESFPLTVTSAQKNPTAFYLCASTTSRSTNTGELFFGEGSRLTVL.

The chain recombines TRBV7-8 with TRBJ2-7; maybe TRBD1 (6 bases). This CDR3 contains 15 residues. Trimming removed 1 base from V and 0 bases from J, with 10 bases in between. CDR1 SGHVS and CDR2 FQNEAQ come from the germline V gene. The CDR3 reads CASSLGDRFSYEQYF. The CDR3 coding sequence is TGTGCCAGCAGCTTAGGTGACAGGTTCTCCTACGAGCAGTACTTC.

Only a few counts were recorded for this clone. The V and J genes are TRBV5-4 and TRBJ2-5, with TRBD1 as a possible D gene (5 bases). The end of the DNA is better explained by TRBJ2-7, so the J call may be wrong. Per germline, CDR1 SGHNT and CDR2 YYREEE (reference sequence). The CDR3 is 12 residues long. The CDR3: CASSFDSYEQYF. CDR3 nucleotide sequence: TGTGCCAGCAGCTTTGACAGCTACGAGCAGTACTTC.

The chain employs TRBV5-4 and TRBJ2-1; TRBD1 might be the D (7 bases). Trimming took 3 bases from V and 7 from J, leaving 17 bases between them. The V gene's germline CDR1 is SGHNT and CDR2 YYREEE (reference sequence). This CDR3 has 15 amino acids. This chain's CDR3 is CASSSVGAGGNEQFF. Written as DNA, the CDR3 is TGTGCCAGCAGCTCGGTGGGGGCAGGGGGGAATGAGCAGTTCTTC.